Listed here are 10 T cell receptor beta chains from one sample, sequenced in a study of shared clonotypes between healthy human individuals. The table came from immunoSEQ multiplex PCR; TCRdb's copy has only in-frame clones and leaves some out. In the table there are about 710,000 clones, just under 75% of which are singletons. Sequenced material: memory CD4+ T cells sorted from blood. Subset reported: CD45RA-negative fraction. Receptor source: a woman aged 25-40 years in good health.

The V call is TRBV15, the J call TRBJ2-3; 12 positions agree with TRBD2. The CDR3 totals 18 residues. V was pared by 5 bases and J by 3 bases, with 12 bases of the junction left unmatched. CDR1 is LNHNV, CDR2 YYDKDF, per germline (reference sequence). As DNA, the CDR3 is TGTGCCACCAGCGTTTCGTCACTAGGGACTAGCGGGACAGATACGCAGTATTTT. Its translation is CATSVSSLGTSGTDTQYF.

The genes are TRBV27 and TRBJ2-3; D unresolved. The CDR3 runs 14 residues. Germline CDR1 is MNHEY and CDR2 is SMNVEV (reference sequence). Trimming stripped 2 bases from V and 0 bases from J, with 6 bases between. The CDR3 protein is CASSLKSSTDTQYF. The CDR3 coding sequence is TGTGCCAGCAGTTTAAAATCTAGCACAGATACGCAGTATTTT.

This chain connects TRBV9 to TRBJ2-7, with D perhaps matching TRBD1 (5 bases). From germline, CDR1 is SGDLS and CDR2 YYNGEE. Trimming left V 1 base short and J 2 bases short, with 10 bases between. The CDR3 has 14 residues. CDR3 nucleotide sequence: TGTGCCAGCAGCGTATCAGGGTTGGCCTACGAGCAGTACTTC. Amino acid sequence: CASSVSGLAYEQYF. The full variable domain, rest sourced from reference TRBV9 and TRBJ2-7, is DSGVTQTPKHLITATGQRVTLRCSPRSGDLSVYWYQQSLDQGLQFLIQYYNGEERAKGNILERFSAQQFPDLHSELNLSSLELGDSALYFCASSVSGLAYEQYFGPGTRLTVT.

The rearrangement joins TRBV6-5 to TRBJ2-5; TRBD2 matches 7 bases. Germline lookup yields CDR1 MNHEY and CDR2 SVGAGI. The CDR3 totals 12 residues. Trimming at V came to 3 bases and at J to 8 bases, leaving 3 bases not matched to a gene. The CDR3 bases are TGTGCCAGCAGTTATAGGGAGGGTACCCAGTACTTC. Amino acids: CASSYREGTQYF.

The rearrangement links TRBV5-1 to TRBJ2-7; 11 nucleotides match TRBD1. CDR1 SGHRS and CDR2 YFSETQ come from the germline V gene. Trimming at V came to 3 bases and at J to 0 bases, leaving 5 bases not matched to a gene. The CDR3 is made up of 16 amino acids. CDR3 in amino acids: CASSWGQGVSSYEQYF. As DNA, the CDR3 is TGCGCCAGCAGCTGGGGACAGGGGGTGAGCTCCTACGAGCAGTACTTC.

This chain links TRBV7-2 with TRBJ2-1; unclear D gene. The CDR3 covers 15 residues. The ends were cut back, 4 bases at V and 4 bases at J, with 14 bases in the middle. Germline V gives CDR1 SGHTA, CDR2 FQGNSA. The CDR3 bases are TGTGCCAGCAGCTCCCAGTTGGGATTTTACAATGAGCAGTTCTTC. Protein: CASSSQLGFYNEQFF.

V and J are TRBV4-1 and TRBJ2-5, with 10 bases that match TRBD1. The CDR3 has 16 residues. V gave up 3 bases and J gave up 5 bases; unmatched junction bases: 9. Germline V CDR1 and CDR2: MGHRA, YSYEKL. Here the CDR3 reads CASSQGQGRFSETQYF. CDR3 nucleotide sequence: TGCGCCAGCAGCCAGGGACAGGGGCGTTTTTCTGAGACCCAGTACTTC.

This CDR3 is CASSGSSGDLEQFF. The CDR3 nucleotides read TGTGCCAGCAGTGGGAGTTCTGGGGACCTCGAGCAGTTCTTC. J is TRBJ2-1 and V is TRBV6-1; TRBD1 or TRBD2 may be the D gene (5 bases each). V lost 4 bases and J 10 bases, leaving 17 bases between the germline ends. The CDR3 consists of 14 residues. Germline CDR1 MNHNS, CDR2 SASEGT.

This chain joins TRBV7-9 and TRBJ1-4, with 7 bases fitting TRBD1. V lost 3 bases and J lost 6; bases outside the gene matches: 4. The germline CDR1 and CDR2 sequences are SEHNR and FQNEAQ (reference sequence). CDR3 size: 14 residues. The CDR3 DNA reads as TGTGCCAGCAGCTTCGGGACAGCAGATGAAAAACTGTTTTTT. Amino acid sequence: CASSFGTADEKLFF. Based on the CDR3 plus reference TRBV7-9 and TRBJ1-4, the full variable domain is DTGVSQNPRHKITKRGQNVTFRCDPISEHNRLYWYRQTLGQGPEFLTYFQNEAQLEKSRLLSDRFSAERPKGSFSTLEIQRTEQGDSAMYLCASSFGTADEKLFFGSGTQLSVL.

The chain links TRBV4-1 to TRBJ2-5, with D possibly being TRBD2 (6 bases). The J call may be mistaken, given a closer DNA end match to TRBJ2-7. Per germline, CDR1 MGHRA and CDR2 YSYEKL. CDR3 size: 16 residues. As DNA, the CDR3 is TGCGCCAGCAGCCAAGGTCAAGGAGGGCCTACCTACGAGCAGTACTTC. This translates into CASSQGQGGPTYEQYF.